Following are 29 T cell receptor beta chains from one sample sequenced in a study of cytomegalovirus exposure and HLA in healthy donors. This PCR relied on a set of 60 Vbeta primers and 13 Jbeta primers. Assay used: immunoSEQ multiplex PCR; TCRdb lists only in-frame clones, some missing. Among about 130,000 clones listed, about 64% were seen once. Source material: PBMCs. All receptors derive from a woman aged 40 to 50 in good health and CMV-seronegative.

This clone was counted only a few times. The genes are TRBV6-5 and TRBJ1-2, with D possibly being TRBD1 (6 bases). Germline V gene lookup returns CDR1 MNHEY and CDR2 SVGAGI. Trimming removed 6 bases from V and 7 bases from J, with 18 bases in between. The CDR3 extends over 14 amino acids. The CDR3 is CASSSPGQSLGYTF. DNA for the CDR3: TGTGCCAGCAGCTCACCGGGACAAAGTCTTGGCTACACCTTC.

This clone was detected once. This chain uses TRBV29-1 with TRBJ1-2; D gene ambiguous. The V gene's germline CDR1 is SQVTM and CDR2 ANQGSEA. This CDR3 region has 12 residues. V shed 0 bases and J shed 14 bases, with 16 bases lying between them. CDR3 region: CSVEDRRSPKTF. In DNA form, the CDR3 reads TGCAGCGTTGAAGATCGCCGGTCCCCGAAAACCTTC.

The rearrangement joins TRBV4-1 to TRBJ2-7, with 7 bases identical to TRBD2. V lost 4 bases and J lost 1; bases outside the gene matches: 7. The CDR3 covers 15 residues. Germline V lookup: CDR1 MGHRA, CDR2 YSYEKL. In DNA form, the CDR3 reads TGCGCCAGCAGCCTGGGCTCCGGGGGGTCCTACGAGCAGTACTTC. Translated, it gives CASSLGSGGSYEQYF.

V and J are TRBV7-2 and TRBJ2-1; 7 nucleotides match TRBD1. Trimming cost V 4 bases and J 6 bases; bases outside gene matches: 6. The length of the CDR3 is 14 residues. CDR1 SGHTA and CDR2 FQGNSA come from the germline V gene. This CDR3 reads CASSSQNRGNEQFF. The CDR3 coding sequence is TGTGCCAGCAGCTCCCAGAACAGGGGCAATGAGCAGTTCTTC.

The gene calls are TRBV18 and TRBJ1-1; weak D call: TRBD1 (6 bases). The germline gives CDR1 KGHSH, CDR2 LQKENI. V was trimmed by 6 bases and J by 5 bases, leaving 16 bases between them. The CDR3 covers 14 residues. The CDR3 reads CASSSGRGGTEAFF. CDR3 DNA: TGTGCCAGCTCTTCAGGGAGGGGGGGAACTGAAGCTTTCTTT.

V is TRBV9 and J is TRBJ2-7; TRBD2 aligns across 8 bases. CDR3 size: 15 residues. Looked up from germline, CDR1 is SGDLS and CDR2 is YYNGEE. V lost 3 bases, J lost 2 bases, and 7 bases stayed unmatched. The CDR3 DNA sequence: TGTGCCAGCAGCGGTACCACGGGGGGGGCCTACGAGCAGTACTTC. This translates into CASSGTTGGAYEQYF.

With regard to this clone: Other nucleotide sequences in the sample specify the same CDR3. The chain combines TRBV29-1 with TRBJ2-5, with 10 bases matching TRBD1. Per the germline V gene, CDR1 is SQVTM and CDR2 is ANQGSEA. Losses at the gene ends were 1 base for V and 4 bases for J; bases not matched to a gene: 6. CDR3 length equals 15 residues. The CDR3 DNA reads as TGCAGCGTTGAAGGGGGACAGGGGTGGTCAGAGACCCAGTACTTC. Translating gives CSVEGGQGWSETQYF. Based on the CDR3 plus reference TRBV29-1 and TRBJ2-5, the full variable domain is SAVISQKPSRDICQRGTSLTIQCQVDSQVTMMFWYRQQPGQSLTLIATANQGSEATYESGFVIDKFPISRPNLTFSTLTVSNMSPEDSSIYLCSVEGGQGWSETQYFGPGTRLLVL.

This chain links TRBV27 with TRBJ2-6, with D uncertain. The germline V gene encodes CDR1 MNHEY and CDR2 SMNVEV (reference sequence). This CDR3 contains 14 residues. With 2 bases removed from V and 1 base from J, the gap between germline ends came to 3 bases. CDR3: CASSLVSGANVLTF. CDR3 sequence (DNA): TGTGCCAGCAGTTTAGTATCTGGGGCCAACGTCCTGACTTTC.

This chain joins TRBV19 and TRBJ1-1; 8 bases align to TRBD1. Germline-derived CDR1 and CDR2 are LNHDA and SQIVND (reference sequence). The CDR3 spans 11 residues. J gave up 12 bases and V 2 bases, and 2 bases lay outside the gene matches. As DNA, the CDR3 is TGTGCCAGTAGTATACAGGGGGCGACTTTCTTT. This gives the protein CASSIQGATFF.

The chain joins TRBV5-1 to TRBJ2-2; 9 bases match TRBD1. The J segment lost 2 bases and the V segment lost 0 bases, leaving 11 bases of the junction unmatched. The CDR3 length is 19 residues. Per germline, CDR1 SGHRS and CDR2 YFSETQ. CDR3 sequence reads: CASSLAPGTGRINTGELFF. CDR3 DNA sequence: TGCGCCAGCAGCTTGGCCCCCGGGACAGGGAGGATAAACACCGGGGAGCTGTTTTTT.

The chain couples TRBV2 to TRBJ1-2; 8 positions agree with TRBD1. Losses at the gene ends were 0 bases for V and 7 bases for J; bases not matched to a gene: 4. From germline, CDR1 is SNHLY and CDR2 FYNNEI. This CDR3 spans 14 amino acids. CDR3 sequence reads: CASSEAPGGTGYTF. The CDR3 nucleotides read TGTGCCAGCAGTGAAGCGCCAGGGGGCACTGGCTACACCTTC.

A remark on this clone: One end of the junction does not line up with germline, which may come from a read error. This chain joins TRBV5-1 and TRBJ2-5, with a possible D match to TRBD1 (5 bases). The CDR3 is made up of 15 amino acids. Looked up from germline, CDR1 is SGHRS and CDR2 is YFSETQ. This chain's CDR3 is CASGLALTDQETQYF. For the CDR3, the DNA is TGCGCCAGCGGCTTGGCCCTGACAGACCAAGAGACCCAGTACTTC.

V gene TRBV27 combines with J gene TRBJ1-5; the D is unclear. Germline V lookup: CDR1 MNHEY, CDR2 SMNVEV (reference sequence). Trimming removed 4 bases at V and 6 bases at J, with 10 bases between. CDR3 length: 13 amino acids. CDR3 bases: TGTGCCAGCAGTTCGAGGCCCTCTCAGCCCCAGCATTTT. Protein sequence: CASSSRPSQPQHF.

J is TRBJ1-6 and V is TRBV28, with a possible D match to TRBD1 (5 bases). The CDR3 spans 18 residues. With 6 bases removed from V and 9 bases from J, the gap between germline ends came to 27 bases. Germline CDR1 is MDHEN and CDR2 is SYDVKM. The CDR3 region is CASSPGAGAIIVGSPLHF. The CDR3 DNA reads TGTGCCAGCAGCCCCGGGGCGGGAGCTATAATCGTGGGTTCACCCCTCCACTTT.

This chain uses TRBV29-1 with TRBJ2-1, with 11 bases matching TRBD1. CDR3 length equals 13 residues. The V gene end was trimmed by 3 bases and the J gene end by 10 bases; junction bases not matched to a gene: 5. The germline CDR1 and CDR2 sequences are SQVTM and ANQGSEA. The CDR3, as DNA: TGCAGCGTTGACGGACAGGGGGCGCGAGAGCAGTTCTTC. This sequence encodes CSVDGQGAREQFF.

V and J are TRBV6-6 and TRBJ2-5; 9 bases are shared with TRBD2. Germline V lookup: CDR1 MNHNY, CDR2 SVGAGI (reference sequence). J was trimmed by 4 bases and V by 2 bases; bases with no gene match: 2. This CDR3 region has 14 residues. Written as DNA, the CDR3 is TGTGCCAGCAGTTACCGGCGGGGGGGAGAGACCCAGTACTTC. Protein: CASSYRRGGETQYF.

This clone was counted a few times. The genes are TRBV6-6 and TRBJ1-1; D possibly corresponds to TRBD1 (5 bases). The CDR3 consists of 11 residues. The V and J ends lost 10 bases and 8 bases respectively, with 14 bases between them. Germline loops: CDR1 MNHNY, CDR2 SVGAGI (reference sequence). In DNA, the CDR3 is TGTGCCACCTACAGACAGCAGGAAGCTTTCTTT. Protein sequence: CATYRQQEAFF.

Of note for this clone: Other DNA sequences from this sample encode an identical CDR3 as well. The V gene is TRBV9, the J gene TRBJ1-1; D might be TRBD1 (5 bases). Per the germline V gene, CDR1 is SGDLS and CDR2 is YYNGEE. CDR3 length equals 13 residues. Trimming shortened V by 8 bases and J by 1 base, and 12 bases separated the two germline ends. CDR3 amino acids: CASSLQGNTEAFF. The CDR3 bases are TGTGCCAGTAGCCTCCAGGGGAACACTGAAGCTTTCTTT.

The chain employs TRBV19 and TRBJ1-5; TRBD1 aligns across 7 bases. The CDR3 runs to 14 residues. Germline V gene lookup returns CDR1 LNHDA and CDR2 SQIVND (reference sequence). Trimming cost V 3 bases and J 9 bases; bases outside gene matches: 8. This chain's CDR3 is CASSIGQDRGPQHF. The CDR3 DNA reads as TGTGCCAGTAGTATCGGACAGGACCGCGGGCCCCAGCATTTT.

This clone was counted only a few times. V is TRBV27 and J is TRBJ1-1; D uncertain. CDR3 length: 13 amino acids. The V end was cut by 3 bases, the J end by 1 base, with 6 bases between. Germline CDR1 reads MNHEY; CDR2 reads SMNVEV (reference sequence). CDR3 residues: CASSFYGNTEAFF. CDR3 nucleotide sequence: TGTGCCAGCAGTTTCTACGGGAACACTGAAGCTTTCTTT.

V gene TRBV4-3 combines with J gene TRBJ1-1; no clear D gene. Germline CDR1 and CDR2: LGHNA and YSLEER. V was pared by 0 bases and J by 5 bases, with 10 bases between. The CDR3 is 14 residues long. CDR3 sequence reads: CASSQDGRGTEAFF. CDR3 coding DNA: TGCGCCAGCAGCCAAGATGGGCGTGGGACTGAAGCTTTCTTT.

The chain couples TRBV7-9 to TRBJ1-1; 8 bases are a match to TRBD1. Germline lookup yields CDR1 SEHNR and CDR2 FQNEAQ (reference sequence). CDR3 length equals 14 residues. After removal of 5 bases from V and 1 base from J, the junction contained 3 bases not matched to a gene. The CDR3 is CASSMGQANTEAFF. The CDR3 DNA follows: TGTGCCAGCAGCATGGGACAGGCGAACACTGAAGCTTTCTTT.

V is TRBV13 and J is TRBJ1-2; TRBD1 is a possible D gene (6 bases). Germline loops: CDR1 PRHDT, CDR2 FYEKMQ (reference sequence). The V end lost 1 base, the J end lost 8 bases, and 8 bases lay between the germline ends. The CDR3 totals 12 residues. CDR3 bases: TGTGCCAGCAGCTTAGCAGGGGACGGCTACACCTTC. The encoded protein is CASSLAGDGYTF.

Details on this clone: The same CDR3 also results from other DNA sequences found in this sample. V and J are TRBV27 and TRBJ1-5; no clear D gene. CDR1 MNHEY and CDR2 SMNVEV come from the germline V gene (reference sequence). The CDR3 has 15 amino acids. V dropped 0 bases and J dropped 4 bases, with 10 bases sitting between them. CDR3 in amino acids: CASSLSGGGNQPQHF. The CDR3 DNA follows: TGTGCCAGCAGTTTATCAGGAGGAGGGAATCAGCCCCAGCATTTT.

The gene calls are TRBV5-5 and TRBJ2-2; 7 bases line up with TRBD1. CDR3 size: 15 residues. Trimming at V came to 3 bases and at J to 2 bases, leaving 4 bases not matched to a gene. CDR1 SGHKS and CDR2 YYEKEE come from the germline V gene (reference sequence). The CDR3: CASSWTGSNTGELFF. CDR3 nucleotide sequence: TGTGCCAGCAGCTGGACAGGATCTAACACCGGGGAGCTGTTTTTT.

The V gene is TRBV5-1, the J gene TRBJ1-1; 7 nucleotides align to TRBD1. The junction had 14 bases not matched to a gene; V was cut back by 1 base and J by 2 bases. CDR1 and CDR2 from the germline V gene are SGHRS and YFSETQ. CDR3 length equals 18 residues. For the CDR3, the DNA is TGCGCCAGCAGCTTGCTCCCGGGGGGGACAGAGGCTAACACTGAAGCTTTCTTT. Its protein is CASSLLPGGTEANTEAFF. Full variable domain (missing parts from reference TRBV5-1 and TRBJ1-1): KAGVTQTPRYLIKTRGQQVTLSCSPISGHRSVSWYQQTPGQGLQFLFEYFSETQRNKGNFPGRFSGRQFSNSRSEMNVSTLELGDSALYLCASSLLPGGTEANTEAFFGQGTRLTVV.

This clone has a handful of counts. The chain is built from TRBV28 and TRBJ1-2; possible D gene TRBD1, 6 bases. The CDR3 sequence is 14 residues long. The germline V gene encodes CDR1 MDHEN and CDR2 SYDVKM. V lost 6 bases to trimming and J lost 2 bases, with 13 bases between them. This chain's CDR3 is CASRGTRRNYGYTF. Written as DNA, the CDR3 is TGTGCCAGCAGAGGGACAAGAAGGAACTATGGCTACACCTTC.

V usage is TRBV29-1 and J usage is TRBJ1-2; tentative D call: TRBD1 (6 bases). The CDR3 has 13 residues. V was cut by 5 bases and J by 5 bases, with 15 bases left in between. The germline V gene encodes CDR1 SQVTM and CDR2 ANQGSEA. This CDR3 is CSVLSPDSYGYTF. The CDR3 DNA sequence: TGCAGCGTTCTTTCCCCGGACAGTTATGGCTACACCTTC.

This clone was picked up one time. The chain is built from TRBV29-1 and TRBJ1-1; possibly TRBD1 for D (5 bases). The CDR3 extends over 15 amino acids. The V gene lost 3 bases and the J gene lost 1 base, with 15 bases spanning the gap. Germline values: CDR1 SQVTM, CDR2 ANQGSEA. The CDR3 nucleotides are TGCAGCGTTGATGGGACTCTCCCCGGGAACACTGAAGCTTTCTTT. It translates to CSVDGTLPGNTEAFF. The whole variable domain, remainder taken from reference TRBV29-1 and TRBJ1-1, is SAVISQKPSRDICQRGTSLTIQCQVDSQVTMMFWYRQQPGQSLTLIATANQGSEATYESGFVIDKFPISRPNLTFSTLTVSNMSPEDSSIYLCSVDGTLPGNTEAFFGQGTRLTVV.